The sequence of this T cell receptor (beta chain) was determined in a study of T-cell reconstitution after alpha-beta-depleted transplantation in children. Trimming took off 3 bases at V and 3 bases at J, with 11 bases between the two ends. The germline gives CDR1 MDHEN, CDR2 SYDVKM. The CDR3 extends over 15 amino acids. Study-wide findings and caveats: Reportedly, roughly two months post-transplant, alpha-beta T cells arose from several hundred expanded graft clones.

Unique molecular identifiers were built into the TCRbeta library. TCRdb ran MiXCR on the PCR reads and lists one entry per CDR3 protein. Of 450,000 to 600,000 distinct CDR3 sequences listed, over 10% were seen once; the top ten hold around 2%. About this clonotype: Its antigen is not known.

This receptor was taken from a male patient between 5 and 17 years old who had a stem cell transplant for acute myeloid leukemia, so the T cells may come from the graft donor. The sample here was PBMCs, mostly from graft donor cells, taken 360 days after TCRalphabeta/CD19-depleted stem cell transplant. The rearrangement joins TRBV28 to TRBJ2-2; TRBD2 might be the D (5 bases). DNA of the CDR3: TGTGCCAGCAGTTTCCTGGGAGCCGACACCGGGGAGCTGTTTTTT. Translating it yields CASSFLGADTGELFF.